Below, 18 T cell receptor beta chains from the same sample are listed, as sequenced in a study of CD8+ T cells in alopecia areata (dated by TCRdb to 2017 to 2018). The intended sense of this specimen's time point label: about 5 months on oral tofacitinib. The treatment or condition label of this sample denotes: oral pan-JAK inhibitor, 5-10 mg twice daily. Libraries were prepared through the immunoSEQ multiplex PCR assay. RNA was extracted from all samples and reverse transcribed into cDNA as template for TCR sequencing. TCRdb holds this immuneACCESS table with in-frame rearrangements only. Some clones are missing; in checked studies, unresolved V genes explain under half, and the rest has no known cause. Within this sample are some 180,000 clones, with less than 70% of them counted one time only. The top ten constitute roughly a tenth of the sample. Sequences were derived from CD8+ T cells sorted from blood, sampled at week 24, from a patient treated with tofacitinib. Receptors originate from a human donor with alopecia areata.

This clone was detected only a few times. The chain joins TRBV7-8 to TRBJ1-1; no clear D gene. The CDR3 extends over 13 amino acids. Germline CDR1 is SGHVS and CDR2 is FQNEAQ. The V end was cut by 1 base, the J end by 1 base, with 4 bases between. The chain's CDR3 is CASSLGWNTEAFF. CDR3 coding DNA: TGTGCCAGCAGCTTAGGATGGAACACTGAAGCTTTCTTT.

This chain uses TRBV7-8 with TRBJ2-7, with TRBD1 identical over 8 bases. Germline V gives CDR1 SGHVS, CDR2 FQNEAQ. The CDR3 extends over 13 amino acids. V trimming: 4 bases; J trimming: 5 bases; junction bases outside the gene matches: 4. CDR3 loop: CASSSDRGNEQYF. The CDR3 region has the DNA TGTGCCAGCAGCTCCGACAGGGGCAACGAGCAGTACTTC.

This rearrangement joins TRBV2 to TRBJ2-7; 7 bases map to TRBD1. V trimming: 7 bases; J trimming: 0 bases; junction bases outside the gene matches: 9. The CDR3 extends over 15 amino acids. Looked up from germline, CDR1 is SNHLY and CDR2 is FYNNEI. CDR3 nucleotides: TGTGCCAGCACTATACCCGGGACAGTCTCCTACGAGCAGTACTTC. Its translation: CASTIPGTVSYEQYF.

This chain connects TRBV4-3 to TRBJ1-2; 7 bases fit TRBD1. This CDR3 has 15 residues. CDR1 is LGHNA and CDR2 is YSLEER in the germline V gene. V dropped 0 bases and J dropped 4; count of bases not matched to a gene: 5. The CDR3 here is CASSQDGQAVYGYTF. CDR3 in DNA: TGCGCCAGCAGCCAAGATGGACAGGCGGTCTATGGCTACACCTTC.

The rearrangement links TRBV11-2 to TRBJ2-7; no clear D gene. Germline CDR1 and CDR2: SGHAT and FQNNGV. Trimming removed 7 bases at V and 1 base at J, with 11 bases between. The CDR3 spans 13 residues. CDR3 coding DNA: TGTGCCAGCACTCAACAGCTTTCCTACGAGCAGTACTTC. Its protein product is CASTQQLSYEQYF.

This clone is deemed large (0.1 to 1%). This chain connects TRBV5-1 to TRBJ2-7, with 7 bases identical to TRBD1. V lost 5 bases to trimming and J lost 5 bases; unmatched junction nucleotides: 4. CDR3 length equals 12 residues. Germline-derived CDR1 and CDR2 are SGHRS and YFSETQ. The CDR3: CASRKGGHEQYF. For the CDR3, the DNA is TGCGCCAGCAGAAAAGGGGGCCACGAGCAGTACTTC. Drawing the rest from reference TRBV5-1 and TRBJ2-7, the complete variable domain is KAGVTQTPRYLIKTRGQQVTLSCSPISGHRSVSWYQQTPGQGLQFLFEYFSETQRNKGNFPGRFSGRQFSNSRSEMNVSTLELGDSALYLCASRKGGHEQYFGPGTRLTVT.

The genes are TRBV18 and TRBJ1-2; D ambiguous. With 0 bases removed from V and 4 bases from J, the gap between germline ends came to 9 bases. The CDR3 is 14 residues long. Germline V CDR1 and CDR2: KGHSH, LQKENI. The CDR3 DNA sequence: TGTGCCAGCTCACCACCGGAGGATGGCTATGGCTACACCTTC. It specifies CASSPPEDGYGYTF.

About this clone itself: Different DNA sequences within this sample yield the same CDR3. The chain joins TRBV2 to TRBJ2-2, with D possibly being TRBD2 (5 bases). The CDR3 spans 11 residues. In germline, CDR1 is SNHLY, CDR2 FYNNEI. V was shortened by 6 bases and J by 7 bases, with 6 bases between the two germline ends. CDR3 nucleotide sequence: TGTGCCAGCAGCGGAGGCGGGGAGCTGTTTTTT. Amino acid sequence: CASSGGGELFF. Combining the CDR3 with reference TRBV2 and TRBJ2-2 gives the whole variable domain EPEVTQTPSHQVTQMGQEVILRCVPISNHLYFYWYRQILGQKVEFLVSFYNNEISEKSEIFDDQFSVERPDGSNFTLKIRSTKLEDSAMYFCASSGGGELFFGEGSRLTVL.

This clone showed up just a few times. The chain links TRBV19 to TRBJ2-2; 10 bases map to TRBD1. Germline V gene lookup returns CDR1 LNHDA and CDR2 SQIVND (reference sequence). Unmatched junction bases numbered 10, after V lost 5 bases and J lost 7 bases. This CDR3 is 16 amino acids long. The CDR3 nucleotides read TGTGCCAGTAGTGCCGACAGGGGGCTGGGCGGCGGGGAGCTGTTTTTT. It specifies CASSADRGLGGGELFF.

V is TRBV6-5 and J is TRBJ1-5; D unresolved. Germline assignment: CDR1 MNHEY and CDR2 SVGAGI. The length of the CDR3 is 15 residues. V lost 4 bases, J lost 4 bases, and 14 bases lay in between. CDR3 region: CASSSHGGLNQPQHF. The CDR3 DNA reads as TGTGCCAGCAGTTCCCACGGAGGACTTAATCAGCCCCAGCATTTT.

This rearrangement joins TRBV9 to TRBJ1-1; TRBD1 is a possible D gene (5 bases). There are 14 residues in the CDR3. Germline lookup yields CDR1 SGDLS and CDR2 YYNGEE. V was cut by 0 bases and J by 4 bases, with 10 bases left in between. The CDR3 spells CASSVGSGGTEAFF. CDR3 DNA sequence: TGTGCCAGCAGCGTAGGATCGGGGGGCACTGAAGCTTTCTTT. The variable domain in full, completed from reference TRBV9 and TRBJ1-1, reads DSGVTQTPKHLITATGQRVTLRCSPRSGDLSVYWYQQSLDQGLQFLIQYYNGEERAKGNILERFSAQQFPDLHSELNLSSLELGDSALYFCASSVGSGGTEAFFGQGTRLTVV.

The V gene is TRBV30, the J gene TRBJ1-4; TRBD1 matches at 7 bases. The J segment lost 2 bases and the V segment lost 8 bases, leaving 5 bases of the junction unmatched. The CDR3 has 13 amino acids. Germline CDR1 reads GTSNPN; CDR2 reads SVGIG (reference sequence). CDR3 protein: CALQTGTNEKLFF. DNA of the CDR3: TGTGCCCTCCAGACAGGGACTAATGAAAAACTGTTTTTT.

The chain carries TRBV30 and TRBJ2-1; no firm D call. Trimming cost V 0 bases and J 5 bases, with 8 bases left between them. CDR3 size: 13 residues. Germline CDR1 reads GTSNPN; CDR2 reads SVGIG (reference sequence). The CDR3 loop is CAWSVEANNEQFF. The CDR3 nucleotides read TGTGCCTGGAGTGTAGAGGCAAACAATGAGCAGTTCTTC.

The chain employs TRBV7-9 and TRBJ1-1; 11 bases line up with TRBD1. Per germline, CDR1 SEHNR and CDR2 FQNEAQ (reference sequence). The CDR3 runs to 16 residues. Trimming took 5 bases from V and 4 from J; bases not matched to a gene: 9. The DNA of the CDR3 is TGTGCCAGCAGCGGAGTGGACAGGGGGCTGAGCACTGAAGCTTTCTTT. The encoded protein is CASSGVDRGLSTEAFF.

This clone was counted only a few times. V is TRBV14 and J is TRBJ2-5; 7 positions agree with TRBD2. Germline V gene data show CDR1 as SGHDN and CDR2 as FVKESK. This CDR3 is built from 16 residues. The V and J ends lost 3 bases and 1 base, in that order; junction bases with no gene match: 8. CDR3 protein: CASSHFGRQAQETQYF. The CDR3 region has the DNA TGTGCCAGCAGCCATTTCGGGAGGCAAGCCCAAGAGACCCAGTACTTC.

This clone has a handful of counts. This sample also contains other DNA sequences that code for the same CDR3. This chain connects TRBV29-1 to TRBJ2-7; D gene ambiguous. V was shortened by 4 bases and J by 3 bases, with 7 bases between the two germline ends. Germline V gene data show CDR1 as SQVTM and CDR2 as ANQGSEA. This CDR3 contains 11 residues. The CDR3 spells CSVGEDYEQYF. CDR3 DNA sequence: TGCAGCGTTGGCGAGGACTACGAGCAGTACTTC.

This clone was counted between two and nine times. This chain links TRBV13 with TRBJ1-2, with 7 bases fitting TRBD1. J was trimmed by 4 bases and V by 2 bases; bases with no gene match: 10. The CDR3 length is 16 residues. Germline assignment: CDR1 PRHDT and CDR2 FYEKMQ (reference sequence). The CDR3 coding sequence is TGTGCCAGCAGCTTATTAGTCGAGGGGGCAACCTATGGCTACACCTTC. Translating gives CASSLLVEGATYGYTF.

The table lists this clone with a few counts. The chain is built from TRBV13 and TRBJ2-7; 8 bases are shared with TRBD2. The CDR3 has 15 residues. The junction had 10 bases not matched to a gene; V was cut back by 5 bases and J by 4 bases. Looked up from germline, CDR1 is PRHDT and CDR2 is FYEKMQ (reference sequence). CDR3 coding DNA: TGTGCCAGCAGCCCCTTAAAAGCGGGGGAGTACGAGCAGTACTTC. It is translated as CASSPLKAGEYEQYF.